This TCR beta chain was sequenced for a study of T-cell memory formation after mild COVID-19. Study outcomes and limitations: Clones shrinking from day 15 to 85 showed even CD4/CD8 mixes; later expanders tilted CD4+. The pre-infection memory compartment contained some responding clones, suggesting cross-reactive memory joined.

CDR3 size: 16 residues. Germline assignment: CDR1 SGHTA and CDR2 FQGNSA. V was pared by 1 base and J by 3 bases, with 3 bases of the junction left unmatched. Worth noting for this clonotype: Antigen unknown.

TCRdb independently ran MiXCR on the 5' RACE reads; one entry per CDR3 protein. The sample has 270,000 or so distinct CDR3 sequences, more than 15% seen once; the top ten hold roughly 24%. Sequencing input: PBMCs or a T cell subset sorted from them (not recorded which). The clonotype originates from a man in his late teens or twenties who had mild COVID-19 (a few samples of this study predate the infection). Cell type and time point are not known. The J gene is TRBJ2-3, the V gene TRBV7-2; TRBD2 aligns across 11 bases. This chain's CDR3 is CASSLGPSGGTDTQYF. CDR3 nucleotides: TGTGCCAGCAGCTTAGGCCCTAGCGGGGGGACAGATACGCAGTATTTT.